A single sample is the source of the 16 T cell receptor beta chains below, sequenced in a study of blood T cell repertoires in COVID-19. Assay used: immunoSEQ multiplex PCR; TCRdb lists only in-frame clones, some missing. The sample holds about 120,000 clones, 81% seen once. What was sequenced was peripheral blood. The origin of the receptors is a human donor in a cohort sampled during active COVID-19.

The rearrangement links TRBV19 to TRBJ1-2; 8 bases agree with TRBD1. CDR3 length: 17 residues. Germline V CDR1 and CDR2: LNHDA, SQIVND (reference sequence). After removal of 3 bases from V and 1 base from J, the junction contained 10 bases not matched to a gene. The CDR3 coding sequence is TGTGCCAGTAGTATCGTTTGGCAGGGGGCGCGTAACTATGGCTACACCTTC. Its protein is CASSIVWQGARNYGYTF.

J is TRBJ1-5 and V is TRBV29-1; 9 nucleotides agree with TRBD1. Germline V gene sequence: CDR1 SQVTM, CDR2 ANQGSEA. CDR3 length: 14 residues. The junction had 5 bases not matched to a gene; V was cut back by 5 bases and J by 3 bases. The CDR3 bases are TGCAGCGTTCTGACAGGGGGTTACAATCAGCCCCAGCATTTT. It is translated as CSVLTGGYNQPQHF.

This clone showed up just a few times. The gene calls are TRBV7-9 and TRBJ1-3, with 9 bases lining up with TRBD1. The CDR3 runs 18 residues. Germline V gives CDR1 SEHNR, CDR2 FQNEAQ (reference sequence). The V segment lost 5 bases and the J segment 0 bases; nucleotides outside the gene matches: 11. The CDR3 loop is CASSQGGTGKSSGNTIYF. Written as DNA, the CDR3 is TGTGCCAGCAGCCAAGGAGGGACAGGGAAGTCCTCTGGAAACACCATATATTTT.

This CDR3 is CASSYGRGNTEAFF. The CDR3 DNA reads TGTGCCAGCTCCTACGGCAGGGGGAACACTGAAGCTTTCTTT. The chain carries TRBV18 and TRBJ1-1; D is possibly TRBD1 (6 bases). V was clipped by 6 bases and J by 1 base, with 12 bases between them. The CDR3 loop spans 14 amino acids. Per the germline V gene, CDR1 is KGHSH and CDR2 is LQKENI.

The gene calls are TRBV28 and TRBJ2-7, with 7 bases matching TRBD1. Germline V CDR1 and CDR2: MDHEN, SYDVKM. With 6 bases clipped from V and 5 bases from J, the junction kept 10 bases outside the gene matches. The CDR3 totals 14 residues. The CDR3: CASSPNRDSHEQYF. CDR3 bases: TGTGCCAGCAGCCCTAACCGGGACAGCCACGAGCAGTACTTC.

The chain has TRBV21-1 and TRBJ1-2. TRBV21-1 is reported as a pseudogene. The CDR3 is made up of 15 amino acids. The DNA of the CDR3 is TGTGCCAGCAGCAAAAAATCATCGGGGGACCATGGCTACACCTTC. It is translated as CASSKKSSGDHGYTF.

V and J are TRBV6-2 or TRBV6-3 and TRBJ2-7, with a possible D match to TRBD2 (5 bases). V was trimmed by 0 bases and J by 4 bases, leaving 10 bases between them. The CDR3 is 14 residues long. CDR1 and CDR2 from the germline V gene are MNHEY and SVGEGT. This chain's CDR3 is CASSYSLATYEQYF. CDR3 sequence (DNA): TGTGCCAGCAGTTACTCCCTAGCAACTTACGAGCAGTACTTC.

This chain uses TRBV19 with TRBJ1-2; weak D call: TRBD1 (6 bases). The CDR3 extends over 14 amino acids. CDR1 and CDR2 from the germline V gene are LNHDA and SQIVND (reference sequence). The ends were cut back, 2 bases at V and 2 bases at J, with 9 bases in the middle. CDR3 sequence: CASSIRTANYGYTF. In nucleotides, the CDR3 is TGTGCCAGTAGTATAAGGACAGCCAACTATGGCTACACCTTC.

The chain couples TRBV12-3 or TRBV12-4 to TRBJ1-2; 9 nucleotides line up with TRBD1. The CDR3 loop spans 13 amino acids. Germline trimming cut 5 bases from V and 8 bases from J; bases unmatched to any gene: 6. CDR3: CASSHGQGRGYTF. The DNA of the CDR3 is TGTGCCAGCAGTCACGGACAGGGGAGAGGCTACACCTTC.

V usage is TRBV4-1 and J usage is TRBJ2-7; a possible D gene is TRBD2 (5 bases). Trimming left V 2 bases short and J 3 bases short, with 11 bases between. The V gene's germline CDR1 is MGHRA and CDR2 YSYEKL. This CDR3 is 14 amino acids long. CDR3 DNA: TGCGCCAGCAGCCAAAGCACCACTAGCTACGAGCAGTACTTC. This codes for CASSQSTTSYEQYF.

This chain connects TRBV15 to TRBJ1-1; D unclear. The V gene lost 5 bases and the J gene lost 0 bases, with 22 bases spanning the gap. The CDR3 length is 18 residues. The germline V gene encodes CDR1 LNHNV and CDR2 YYDKDF (reference sequence). CDR3 loop: CATSERLGATFMNTEAFF. For the CDR3, the DNA is TGTGCCACCAGCGAGCGGCTGGGAGCGACTTTTATGAACACTGAAGCTTTCTTT.

This clone was seen just once. V usage is TRBV6-1 and J usage is TRBJ2-7, with 8 bases matching TRBD2. CDR3 length: 15 amino acids. Trimming at V came to 0 bases and at J to 2 bases, leaving 3 bases not matched to a gene. Per the germline V gene, CDR1 is MNHNS and CDR2 is SASEGT. The DNA of the CDR3 is TGTGCCAGCAGTGAAGCGACTAGCGCCGCCTACGAGCAGTACTTC. Protein sequence: CASSEATSAAYEQYF.

This CDR3 is CASSGTGGNQPQHF. In DNA, the CDR3 is TGTGCCAGCAGCGGGACAGGGGGCAATCAGCCCCAGCATTTT. This sequence joins TRBV9 and TRBJ1-5; 9 nucleotides match TRBD1. CDR3 size: 14 residues. After removal of 3 bases from V and 2 bases from J, the junction contained 0 bases not matched to a gene. Germline values: CDR1 SGDLS, CDR2 YYNGEE.

The chain has TRBV24-1 and TRBJ2-1, with 14 bases that match TRBD2. The CDR3 is 17 amino acids. V shed 3 bases, J shed 4 bases, and the junction held 4 bases outside the gene matches. Germline CDR1 KGHDR, CDR2 SFDVKD. This chain's CDR3 is CATSDPGTSGGYNEQFF. The CDR3 DNA sequence: TGTGCCACCAGTGATCCCGGGACTAGCGGGGGTTACAATGAGCAGTTCTTC.

The CDR3 DNA reads as TGTGCCAGCAGTAATCCGAACCGCGCCTACGAGCAGTACTTC. Protein: CASSNPNRAYEQYF. This sequence joins TRBV25-1 and TRBJ2-7; D remains unclear. Germline V gene sequence: CDR1 MGHDK, CDR2 SYGVNS. CDR3 length: 14 residues. Trimming took off 5 bases at V and 2 bases at J, with 13 bases between the two ends.

This rearrangement joins TRBV19 to TRBJ1-5; possible D gene TRBD1, 5 bases. The CDR3 runs to 14 residues. Germline lookup yields CDR1 LNHDA and CDR2 SQIVND (reference sequence). Trimming removed 1 base at V and 7 bases at J, with 11 bases between. This CDR3 is CASSIVAGLQPQHF. Written as DNA, the CDR3 is TGTGCCAGTAGTATAGTGGCAGGGCTCCAGCCCCAGCATTTT.